This TCR beta chain is drawn from a study of T cell responses to AZD1222 COVID-19 vaccine. Findings of the study overall: Two doses of AZD1222 preceded a rise in Spike-specific TCR breadth and depth.

Produced via immunoSEQ multiplex PCR; TCRdb's table is partial and in-frame only. The table has some 110,000 clones, roughly 88% seen once. Worth noting for this clone: What it binds is unknown.

The CDR3 totals 14 residues. Looked up from germline, CDR1 is SGHRS and CDR2 is YFSETQ. Trimming took 4 bases from V and 6 from J, leaving 13 bases between them. The clonotype originates from an adult in good health. The genes are TRBV5-1 and TRBJ2-2; no reliable D call. The specimen was peripheral blood, collected on day 0 of AZD1222 vaccination. The CDR3 region has the DNA TGCGCCAGCAGCGCCCGGAGCTCGGCCGGGGAGCTGTTTTTT. Translating gives CASSARSSAGELFF.